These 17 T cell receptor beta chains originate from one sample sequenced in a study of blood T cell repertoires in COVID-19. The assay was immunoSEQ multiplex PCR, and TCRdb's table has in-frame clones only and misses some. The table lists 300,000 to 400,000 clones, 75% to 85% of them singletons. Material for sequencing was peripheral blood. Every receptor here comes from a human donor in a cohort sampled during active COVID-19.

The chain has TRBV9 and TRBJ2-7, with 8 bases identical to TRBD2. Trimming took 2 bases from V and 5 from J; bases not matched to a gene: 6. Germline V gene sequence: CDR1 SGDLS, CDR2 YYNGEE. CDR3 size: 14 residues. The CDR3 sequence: CASSVRREGNEQYF. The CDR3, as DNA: TGTGCCAGCAGCGTTCGCCGGGAGGGAAACGAGCAGTACTTC. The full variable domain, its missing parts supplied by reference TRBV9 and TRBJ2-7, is DSGVTQTPKHLITATGQRVTLRCSPRSGDLSVYWYQQSLDQGLQFLIQYYNGEERAKGNILERFSAQQFPDLHSELNLSSLELGDSALYFCASSVRREGNEQYFGPGTRLTVT.

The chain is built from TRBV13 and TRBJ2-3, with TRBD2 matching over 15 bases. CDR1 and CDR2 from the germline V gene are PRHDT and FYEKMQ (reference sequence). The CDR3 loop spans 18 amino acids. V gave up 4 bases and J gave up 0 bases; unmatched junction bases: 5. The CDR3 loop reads CASSSGLAGGASTDTQYF. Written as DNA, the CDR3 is TGTGCCAGCAGCTCGGGACTAGCGGGGGGTGCTAGCACAGATACGCAGTATTTT.

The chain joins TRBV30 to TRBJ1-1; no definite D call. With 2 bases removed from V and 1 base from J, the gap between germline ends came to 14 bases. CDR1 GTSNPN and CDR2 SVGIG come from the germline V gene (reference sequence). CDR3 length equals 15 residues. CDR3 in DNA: TGTGCCTGGAGTAAGCGTGAACATTCGAACACTGAAGCTTTCTTT. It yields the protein CAWSKREHSNTEAFF.

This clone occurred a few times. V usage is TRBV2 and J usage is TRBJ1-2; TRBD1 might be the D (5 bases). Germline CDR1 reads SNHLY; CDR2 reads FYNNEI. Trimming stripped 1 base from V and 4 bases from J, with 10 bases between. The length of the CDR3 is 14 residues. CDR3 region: CASSEEPRAYGYTF. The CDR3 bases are TGTGCCAGCAGTGAAGAACCCAGGGCCTATGGCTACACCTTC.

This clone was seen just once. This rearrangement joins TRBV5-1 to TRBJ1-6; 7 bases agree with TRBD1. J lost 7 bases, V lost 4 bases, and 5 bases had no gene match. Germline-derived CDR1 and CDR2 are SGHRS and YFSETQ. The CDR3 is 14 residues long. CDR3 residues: CASSEGQLNSPLHF. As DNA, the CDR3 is TGCGCCAGCAGCGAGGGACAGCTAAATTCACCCCTCCACTTT.

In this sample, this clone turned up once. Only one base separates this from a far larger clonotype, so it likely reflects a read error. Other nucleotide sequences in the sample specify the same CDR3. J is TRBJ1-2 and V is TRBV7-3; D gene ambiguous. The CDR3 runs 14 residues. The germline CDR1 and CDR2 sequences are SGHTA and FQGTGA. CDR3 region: CASSLAAGAGGYTF. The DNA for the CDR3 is TGCGCCAGCAGCTTAGCGGCAGGTGCGGGGGGCTACACCTTC.

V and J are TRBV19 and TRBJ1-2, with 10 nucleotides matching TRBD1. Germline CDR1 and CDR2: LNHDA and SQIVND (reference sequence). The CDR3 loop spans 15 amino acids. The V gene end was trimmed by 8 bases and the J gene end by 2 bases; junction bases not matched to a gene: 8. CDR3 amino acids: CASEPGQGINYGYTF. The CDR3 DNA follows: TGTGCCAGTGAACCGGGACAGGGGATCAACTATGGCTACACCTTC. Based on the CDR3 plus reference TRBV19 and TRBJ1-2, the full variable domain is DGGITQSPKYLFRKEGQNVTLSCEQNLNHDAMYWYRQDPGQGLRLIYYSQIVNDFQKGDIAEGYSVSREKKESFPLTVTSAQKNPTAFYLCASEPGQGINYGYTFGSGTRLTVV.

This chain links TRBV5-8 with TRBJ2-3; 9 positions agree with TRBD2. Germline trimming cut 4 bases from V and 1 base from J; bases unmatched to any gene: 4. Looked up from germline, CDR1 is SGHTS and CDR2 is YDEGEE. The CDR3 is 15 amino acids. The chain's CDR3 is CASSPRLAGTDTQYF. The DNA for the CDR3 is TGTGCCAGCAGCCCCCGACTAGCGGGCACAGATACGCAGTATTTT.

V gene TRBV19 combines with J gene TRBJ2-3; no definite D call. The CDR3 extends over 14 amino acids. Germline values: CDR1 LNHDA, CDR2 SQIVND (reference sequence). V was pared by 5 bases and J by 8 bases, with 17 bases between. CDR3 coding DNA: TGTGCCAGTAGTGTTCAACATGGCGACTTTACGCAGTATTTT. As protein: CASSVQHGDFTQYF.

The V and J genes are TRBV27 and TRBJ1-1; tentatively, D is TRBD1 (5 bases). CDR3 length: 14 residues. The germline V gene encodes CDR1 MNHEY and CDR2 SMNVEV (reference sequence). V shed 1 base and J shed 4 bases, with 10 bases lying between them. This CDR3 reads CASSLWAGSTEAFF. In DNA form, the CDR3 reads TGTGCCAGCAGTTTATGGGCAGGGTCCACTGAAGCTTTCTTT.

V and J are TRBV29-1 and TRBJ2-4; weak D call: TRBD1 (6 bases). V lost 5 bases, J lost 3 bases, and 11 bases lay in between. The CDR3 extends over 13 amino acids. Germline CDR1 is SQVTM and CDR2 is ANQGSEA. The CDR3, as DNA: TGCAGCGTTCAATTAGGGGGCAAAAACATTCAGTACTTC. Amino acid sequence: CSVQLGGKNIQYF. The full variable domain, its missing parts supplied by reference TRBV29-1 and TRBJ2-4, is SAVISQKPSRDICQRGTSLTIQCQVDSQVTMMFWYRQQPGQSLTLIATANQGSEATYESGFVIDKFPISRPNLTFSTLTVSNMSPEDSSIYLCSVQLGGKNIQYFGAGTRLSVL.

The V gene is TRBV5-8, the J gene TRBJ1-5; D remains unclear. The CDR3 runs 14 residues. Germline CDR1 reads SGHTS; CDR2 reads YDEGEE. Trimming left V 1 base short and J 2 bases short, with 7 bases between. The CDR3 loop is CASSLSRGNQPQHF. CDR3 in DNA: TGTGCCAGCAGCTTGTCTCGGGGCAATCAGCCCCAGCATTTT.

CDR3 DNA sequence: TGTGCCAGCAGTGACTCAGGGGTGGGCTACACCTTC. The encoded protein is CASSDSGVGYTF. The chain has TRBV6-4 and TRBJ1-2; D possibly corresponds to TRBD1 (5 bases). V lost 0 bases and J lost 8, with 7 bases in between. The CDR3 contains 12 residues. The germline CDR1 and CDR2 sequences are MRHNA and SNTAGT.

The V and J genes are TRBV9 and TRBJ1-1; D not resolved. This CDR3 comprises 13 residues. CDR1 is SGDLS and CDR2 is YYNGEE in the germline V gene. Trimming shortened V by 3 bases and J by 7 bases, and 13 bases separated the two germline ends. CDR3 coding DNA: TGTGCCAGCAGCGGACCTTTTGGCGGTGAAGCTTTCTTT. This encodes CASSGPFGGEAFF.

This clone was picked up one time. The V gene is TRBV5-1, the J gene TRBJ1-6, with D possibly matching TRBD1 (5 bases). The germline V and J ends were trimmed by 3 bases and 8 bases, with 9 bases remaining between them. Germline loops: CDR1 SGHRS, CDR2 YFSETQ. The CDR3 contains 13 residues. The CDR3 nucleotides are TGCGCCAGCAGCTCCAGGGCCGATTCACCCCTCCACTTT. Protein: CASSSRADSPLHF.

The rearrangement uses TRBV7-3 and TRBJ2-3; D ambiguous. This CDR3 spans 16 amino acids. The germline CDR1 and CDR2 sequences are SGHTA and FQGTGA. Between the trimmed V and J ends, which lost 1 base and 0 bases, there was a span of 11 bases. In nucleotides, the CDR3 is TGTGCCAGCAGCTTAAAGGCGGCGCCTAGCACAGATACGCAGTATTTT. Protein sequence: CASSLKAAPSTDTQYF.

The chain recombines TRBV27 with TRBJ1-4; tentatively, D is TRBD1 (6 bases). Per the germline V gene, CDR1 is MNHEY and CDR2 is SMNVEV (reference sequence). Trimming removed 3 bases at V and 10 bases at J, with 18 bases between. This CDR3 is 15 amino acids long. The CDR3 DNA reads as TGTGCCAGCAGTTTGTGGGGGCCCCAGGGTAGAAAACTGTTTTTT. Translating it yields CASSLWGPQGRKLFF.